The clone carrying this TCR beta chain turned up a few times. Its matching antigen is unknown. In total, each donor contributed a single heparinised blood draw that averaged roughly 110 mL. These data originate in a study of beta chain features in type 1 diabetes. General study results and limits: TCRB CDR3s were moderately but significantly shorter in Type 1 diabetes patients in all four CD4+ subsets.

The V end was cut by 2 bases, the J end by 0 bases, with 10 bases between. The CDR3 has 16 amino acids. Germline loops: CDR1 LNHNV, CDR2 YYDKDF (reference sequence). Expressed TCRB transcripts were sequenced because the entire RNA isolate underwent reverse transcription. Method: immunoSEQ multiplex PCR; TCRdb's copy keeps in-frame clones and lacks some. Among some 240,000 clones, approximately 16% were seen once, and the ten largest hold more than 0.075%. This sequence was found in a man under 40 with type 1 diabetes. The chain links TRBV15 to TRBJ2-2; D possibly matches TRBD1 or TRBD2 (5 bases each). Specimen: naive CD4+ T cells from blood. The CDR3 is CATSRSLGANTGELFF. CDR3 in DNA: TGTGCCACCAGCAGATCACTAGGGGCGAACACCGGGGAGCTGTTTTTT.